This T cell receptor beta chain derives from a study of vaccination and CD4 T cells after COVID-19. The Oncomine TCR Beta short-read assay generated sequence data from the DNA of cultured CD4+ T cells. TCRdb independently ran MiXCR on the PCR reads; one entry per CDR3 protein. The table shows about 13,000 distinct CDR3 sequences, with 79% occurring only once. The CDR3 is 14 residues long. The germline gives CDR1 MNHEY, CDR2 SMNVEV (reference sequence). V lost 8 bases and J lost 7, with 18 bases in between. Indicated treatment: roughly 10-day PBMC culture with coronavirus spike peptide pools or control peptides (ViraFEST assay). On days 3 and 7, half the medium was swapped for fresh IL-2-containing medium. From the 10-day cultures, CD4+ T cells were isolated by negative selection. A note on this clonotype: The target antigen is unknown.

This sequence originates from a human donor who had recovered from COVID-19. This chain joins TRBV27 and TRBJ2-1, with a tentative D call TRBD2 (5 bases). Sequenced: CD4+ T cells from blood, cultured in vitro. The CDR3 here is CASHPGSGLNEQFF. The CDR3 nucleotides are TGTGCCAGCCATCCGGGGTCCGGACTTAATGAGCAGTTCTTC.